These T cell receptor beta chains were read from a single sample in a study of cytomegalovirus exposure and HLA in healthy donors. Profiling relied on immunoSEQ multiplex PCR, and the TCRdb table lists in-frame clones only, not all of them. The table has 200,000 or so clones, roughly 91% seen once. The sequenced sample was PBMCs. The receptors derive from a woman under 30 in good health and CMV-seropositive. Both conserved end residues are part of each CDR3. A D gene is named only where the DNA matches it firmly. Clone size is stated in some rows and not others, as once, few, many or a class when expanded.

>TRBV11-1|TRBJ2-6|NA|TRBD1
TGTGCCAGCAGCTTGCTGACAGGGTCGAGGGACTCTGGGGCCAACGTCCTGACTTTC
CASSLLTGSRDSGANVLTF
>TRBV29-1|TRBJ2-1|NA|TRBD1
TGCAGCGCTGACAGGGTTCCCTACAATGAGCAGTTCTTC
CSADRVPYNEQFF
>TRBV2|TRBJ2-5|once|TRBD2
TGTGCCAGCACCCTAGGGCGGGAGCGAGTGGAGACCCAGTACTTC
CASTLGRERVETQYF
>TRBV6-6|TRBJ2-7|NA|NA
TGTGCCAGCAGTTACTTCGTGCCGCCCAGGAAGGACGAGCAGTACTTC
CASSYFVPPRKDEQYF
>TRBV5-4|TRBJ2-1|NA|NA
TGTGCCAGCAGCCGGGACTTAATCTCCTACAATGAGCAGTTCTTC
CASSRDLISYNEQFF
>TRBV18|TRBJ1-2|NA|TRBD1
TGTGCCAGCTCACCAATGGGACAGGGACTAAACTATGGCTACACCTTC
CASSPMGQGLNYGYTF
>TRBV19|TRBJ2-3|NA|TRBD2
TGTGCCAGTAGTTCGGGACTAGCGGGAGGGCCGTTCTTCGTAGATACGCAGTATTTT
CASSSGLAGGPFFVDTQYF
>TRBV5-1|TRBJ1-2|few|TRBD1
TGCGCCAGCAGCGCCCGGGACAGGGACTATGGCTACACCTTC
CASSARDRDYGYTF
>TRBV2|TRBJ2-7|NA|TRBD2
TGTGCCAGCACCCTAGGGACTAGCGGGAGTAGCTCCTACGAGCAGTACTTC
CASTLGTSGSSSYEQYF
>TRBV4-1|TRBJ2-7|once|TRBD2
TGCGCCAGCAGCCAAGAACTAGCGGGGGAGGTCTACGAGCAGTACTTC
CASSQELAGEVYEQYF
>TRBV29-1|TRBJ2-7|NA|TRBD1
TGCAGCGCGGGACAGGGGTCCTACGAGCAGTACTTC
CSAGQGSYEQYF
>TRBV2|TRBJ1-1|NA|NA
TGTGCCAGCAGTGACAGTGGACATCTCACTGAAGCTTTCTTT
CASSDSGHLTEAFF
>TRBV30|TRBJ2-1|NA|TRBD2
TGTGCCTGGAGTGTAGGAGCTAGCGGGAGTCTGCGGGATGAGCAGTTCTTC
CAWSVGASGSLRDEQFF
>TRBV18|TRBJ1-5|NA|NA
TGTGCCAGCTCACCAGACACGTCCCAGCCCCAGCATTTT
CASSPDTSQPQHF
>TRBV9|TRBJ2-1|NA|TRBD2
TGTGCCAGCAGCGTAGGGACTAGCGGGATGTTAGATGAGCAGTTCTTC
CASSVGTSGMLDEQFF
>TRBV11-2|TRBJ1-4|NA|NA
TGTGCCAGCAGCTTAGCTGGCGGTAATGAAAAACTGTTTTTT
CASSLAGGNEKLFF
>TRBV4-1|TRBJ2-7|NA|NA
TGCGCCAGCAGCCAAGGACTGCCCTACGAGCAGTACTTC
CASSQGLPYEQYF
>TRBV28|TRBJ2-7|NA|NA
TGTGCCAGCAGCCTACTACCAAGGGGCTACGAGCAGTACTTC
CASSLLPRGYEQYF
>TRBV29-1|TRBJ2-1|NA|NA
TGCAGCGTTGAAGGGCAGTTGAATGAGCAGTTCTTC
CSVEGQLNEQFF
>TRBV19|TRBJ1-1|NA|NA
TGTGCCAGTAGTATTGTGGAAGGGGTAGGCACTGAAGCTTTCTTT
CASSIVEGVGTEAFF
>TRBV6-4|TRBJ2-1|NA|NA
TGTGCCAGCAGTGAGGGGGCGGGAGTAGAAGAGCAGTTCTTC
CASSEGAGVEEQFF
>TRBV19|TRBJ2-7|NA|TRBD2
TGTGCCAGTAGTGGGAGGACTAGCGGGAGCTACGAGCAGTACTTC
CASSGRTSGSYEQYF
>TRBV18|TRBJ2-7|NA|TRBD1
TGTGCCAGCTCATCGTCGGACAGGGTGGAGCAGTACTTC
CASSSSDRVEQYF
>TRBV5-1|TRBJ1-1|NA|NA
TGCGCCAGCAGCTTGTCAACGGGACAACTTGAAGCTTTCTTT
CASSLSTGQLEAFF